A selection of T cell receptor beta chains follows, all from one sample in a study of Ad26.COV2.S vaccination and SARS-CoV-2 variants. Here immunoSEQ multiplex PCR was the method, and the copy in TCRdb shows in-frame clones only, minus some. The sample shows about 410,000 clones, 75% to 90% of them seen only once. The specimen was peripheral blood, collected in a trial of Ad26.COV2.S vaccine versus placebo. The receptors were sampled from a person between 18 and 65 years old who received the Ad26.COV2.S COVID-19 vaccine or a placebo. CDR3s include the opening cysteine and the closing phenylalanine or tryptophan. The D gene is left open where the match is weak. Where a row states a size, it is once, few, many or the class of an expanded clone; other rows omit it.

length: 16
V: TRBV7-9
D: NA
J: TRBJ2-1
size: once
CDR3: CASSHRTATLENEQFF
DNA: TGTGCCAGCAGCCATAGGACAGCCACCCTAGAGAATGAGCAGTTCTTC

length: 15
V: TRBV4-1
D: TRBD1
J: TRBJ1-6
size: NA
CDR3: CASSQAWDRSSPLHF
DNA: TGCGCCAGCAGCCAAGCCTGGGACAGGTCCTCACCCCTCCACTTT

length: 13
V: TRBV6-5
D: NA
J: TRBJ1-2
size: once
CDR3: CASRTGVPYGYTF
DNA: TGTGCCAGCAGGACCGGGGTACCATATGGCTACACCTTC

length: 15
V: TRBV4-1
D: NA
J: TRBJ1-1
size: NA
CDR3: CASSPYNHPWTEAFF
DNA: TGCGCCAGCAGCCCCTATAACCACCCTTGGACTGAAGCTTTCTTT

length: 17
V: TRBV6-6
D: NA
J: TRBJ1-5
size: NA
CDR3: CASSRQGSTGGNQPQHF
DNA: TGTGCCAGCAGTCGACAAGGCTCCACGGGGGGCAATCAGCCCCAGCATTTT

length: 11
V: TRBV6-5
D: NA
J: TRBJ1-1
size: NA
CDR3: CASSRQNEAFF
DNA: TGTGCCAGCAGTCGACAGAATGAAGCTTTCTTT

length: 10
V: TRBV20-1
D: NA
J: TRBJ2-4
size: NA
CDR3: CSAGKNIQYF
DNA: TGCAGTGCCGGCAAAAACATTCAGTACTTC

length: 15
V: TRBV3-1/TRBV3-2
D: NA
J: TRBJ2-7
size: NA
CDR3: CASSQEEMAVYEQYF
DNA: TGTGCCAGCAGCCAAGAAGAAATGGCGGTCTACGAGCAGTACTTC

length: 17
V: TRBV7-9
D: NA
J: TRBJ2-2
size: once
CDR3: CASSRNLIQGNTGELFF
DNA: TGTGCCAGCAGCCGGAACCTTATACAGGGGAACACCGGGGAGCTGTTTTTT

length: 16
V: TRBV2
D: TRBD1
J: TRBJ1-5
size: NA
CDR3: CASRSAAGGWNQPQHF
DNA: TGTGCCAGCAGGAGTGCCGCAGGGGGATGGAATCAGCCCCAGCATTTT

length: 13
V: TRBV5-1
D: NA
J: TRBJ2-3
size: few
CDR3: CASSDHSTDTQYF
DNA: TGCGCCAGCAGCGACCACAGCACAGATACGCAGTATTTT

length: 15
V: TRBV4-1
D: TRBD1
J: TRBJ1-5
size: NA
CDR3: CASSLSRQGHQPQHF
DNA: TGCGCCAGCAGCCTTTCCCGACAGGGCCATCAGCCCCAGCATTTT

length: 11
V: TRBV6-1
D: NA
J: TRBJ2-1
size: NA
CDR3: CASSERDLQFF
DNA: TGTGCCAGCAGTGAAAGGGACCTACAGTTCTTC

length: 13
V: TRBV27
D: TRBD1
J: TRBJ1-1
size: NA
CDR3: CASMQGALTEAFF
DNA: TGTGCCAGCATGCAGGGGGCGTTGACTGAAGCTTTCTTT

length: 13
V: TRBV12-3/TRBV12-4
D: TRBD1
J: TRBJ1-4
size: NA
CDR3: CASSDRGSEKLFF
DNA: TGTGCCAGCTCAGACAGGGGTAGTGAAAAACTGTTTTTT

length: 14
V: TRBV5-1
D: NA
J: TRBJ1-2
size: NA
CDR3: CASSLEGTLTGYTF
DNA: TGCGCCAGCAGCTTGGAAGGGACCCTGACGGGCTACACCTTC

length: 15
V: TRBV7-9
D: NA
J: TRBJ2-5
size: NA
CDR3: CASSLRTGEKETQYF
DNA: TGTGCCAGCAGCCTCCGAACAGGCGAAAAGGAGACCCAGTACTTC

length: 11
V: TRBV29-1
D: NA
J: TRBJ1-1
size: NA
CDR3: CSVEKAAEAFF
DNA: TGCAGCGTAGAAAAAGCAGCTGAAGCTTTCTTT

length: 15
V: TRBV5-1
D: NA
J: TRBJ1-2
size: few
CDR3: CASSLGLGFGYGYTF
DNA: TGCGCCAGCAGCTTGGGTTTGGGGTTCGGCTATGGCTACACCTTC

length: 16
V: TRBV11-3
D: TRBD2
J: TRBJ2-3
size: NA
CDR3: CASSLGGGLNTDTQYF
DNA: TGTGCCAGCAGCTTAGGGGGGGGACTTAACACAGATACGCAGTATTTT

length: 15
V: TRBV5-4
D: TRBD2
J: TRBJ2-7
size: NA
CDR3: CASSFAGGDHYEQYF
DNA: TGTGCCAGCAGCTTCGCGGGGGGGGACCACTACGAGCAGTACTTC

length: 16
V: TRBV4-3
D: NA
J: TRBJ2-1
size: NA
CDR3: CASSLVHASDSDEQFF
DNA: TGCGCCAGCAGCCTCGTACATGCCTCGGACAGCGATGAGCAGTTCTTC

length: 13
V: TRBV7-2
D: NA
J: TRBJ2-3
size: NA
CDR3: CASSYQGKGTQYF
DNA: TGTGCCAGCAGCTACCAGGGCAAGGGTACGCAGTATTTT

length: 14
V: TRBV7-2
D: NA
J: TRBJ1-1
size: NA
CDR3: CASSLKGTGTEAFF
DNA: TGTGCCAGCAGCTTAAAAGGGACGGGCACTGAAGCTTTCTTT

length: 16
V: TRBV4-3
D: NA
J: TRBJ1-4
size: once
CDR3: CASSQATDVLNEKLFF
DNA: TGCGCCAGCAGCCAAGCCACCGATGTCCTCAATGAAAAACTGTTTTTT

length: 14
V: TRBV19
D: TRBD2
J: TRBJ2-1
size: NA
CDR3: CASSPSGGNNEQFF
DNA: TGTGCCAGTAGCCCTAGCGGGGGAAACAATGAGCAGTTCTTC

length: 15
V: TRBV6-1
D: NA
J: TRBJ1-6
size: NA
CDR3: CASSEVPFSNSPLHF
DNA: TGTGCCAGCAGTGAAGTCCCGTTCTCTAATTCACCCCTCCACTTT

length: 15
V: TRBV6-1
D: TRBD1
J: TRBJ1-2
size: NA
CDR3: CASSERGQDRGGYTF
DNA: TGTGCCAGCAGTGAAAGGGGACAGGATCGGGGTGGCTACACCTTC

length: 14
V: TRBV6-2/TRBV6-3
D: NA
J: TRBJ2-7
size: NA
CDR3: CASSYSGSSYEQYF
DNA: TGTGCCAGCAGTTACTCGGGCAGCTCCTACGAGCAGTACTTC

length: 15
V: TRBV7-9
D: TRBD1
J: TRBJ1-1
size: NA
CDR3: CASSARDRANTEAFF
DNA: TGTGCCAGCAGCGCCCGGGACAGGGCGAACACTGAAGCTTTCTTT

length: 14
V: TRBV7-9
D: NA
J: TRBJ2-6
size: NA
CDR3: CASSSVVGANVLTF
DNA: TGTGCCAGCAGCTCTGTGGTCGGGGCCAACGTCCTGACTTTC

length: 13
V: TRBV10-1
D: NA
J: TRBJ1-2
size: NA
CDR3: CASSAGVNYGYTF
DNA: TGCGCCAGCAGTGCGGGGGTTAACTATGGCTACACCTTC

length: 14
V: TRBV4-3
D: NA
J: TRBJ2-3
size: NA
CDR3: CASSLGTSGVAQYF
DNA: TGCGCCAGCAGCCTCGGGACTTCGGGAGTTGCGCAGTATTTT

length: 17
V: TRBV27
D: TRBD2
J: TRBJ2-2
size: NA
CDR3: CASSLSGGAKSTGELFF
DNA: TGTGCCAGCAGTCTAAGCGGGGGCGCGAAATCGACCGGGGAGCTGTTTTTT

length: 16
V: TRBV4-1
D: NA
J: TRBJ1-1
size: NA
CDR3: CASRTGQGEIGTEAFF
DNA: TGCGCCAGCAGGACGGGGCAGGGTGAAATCGGCACTGAAGCTTTCTTT

length: 13
V: TRBV6-5
D: NA
J: TRBJ1-5
size: NA
CDR3: CASKQNSNQPQHF
DNA: TGTGCCAGCAAACAGAATAGCAATCAGCCCCAGCATTTT

length: 15
V: TRBV15
D: NA
J: TRBJ1-1
size: NA
CDR3: CATSSQDRPNTEAFF
DNA: TGTGCCACCAGTTCCCAAGACAGGCCGAACACTGAAGCTTTCTTT

length: 12
V: TRBV24-1
D: NA
J: TRBJ2-1
size: NA
CDR3: CATSARFNEQFF
DNA: TGTGCCACCAGTGCACGGTTCAATGAGCAGTTCTTC

length: 20
V: TRBV15
D: TRBD1
J: TRBJ1-5
size: NA
CDR3: CATSRDLDDRGTMWNQPQHF
DNA: TGTGCCACCAGCAGAGATCTGGACGACAGGGGGACTATGTGGAATCAGCCCCAGCATTTT

length: 15
V: TRBV7-6
D: NA
J: TRBJ2-5
size: NA
CDR3: CASSLKATGRETQYF
DNA: TGTGCCAGCAGCCTAAAGGCGACAGGGAGGGAGACCCAGTACTTC

length: 15
V: TRBV7-2
D: NA
J: TRBJ1-5
size: NA
CDR3: CASSKTTGSNQPQHF
DNA: TGTGCCAGCAGCAAAACTACAGGTAGCAATCAGCCCCAGCATTTT

length: 16
V: TRBV6-4
D: TRBD2
J: TRBJ2-3
size: NA
CDR3: CASSDIVGGSTDTQYF
DNA: TGTGCCAGCAGTGACATTGTGGGGGGGAGCACAGATACGCAGTATTTT

length: 14
V: TRBV6-1
D: NA
J: TRBJ1-4
size: few
CDR3: CASSEGAWRKGLFF
DNA: TGTGCCAGCAGTGAAGGGGCTTGGCGGAAGGGACTGTTTTTT

length: 13
V: TRBV28
D: NA
J: TRBJ1-2
size: NA
CDR3: CAEGAGLGYGYTF
DNA: TGTGCCGAAGGGGCAGGTTTAGGCTATGGCTACACCTTC

length: 15
V: TRBV5-8
D: TRBD1
J: TRBJ1-1
size: NA
CDR3: CASSGLRTGGPEAFF
DNA: TGTGCCAGCAGCGGGTTGAGGACAGGGGGCCCTGAAGCTTTCTTT

length: 14
V: TRBV6-5
D: NA
J: TRBJ1-4
size: NA
CDR3: CASRGHFINEKLFF
DNA: TGTGCCAGCAGAGGACACTTCATTAATGAAAAACTGTTTTTT

length: 13
V: TRBV12-3/TRBV12-4
D: NA
J: TRBJ2-5
size: NA
CDR3: CASSRTDTGTQYF
DNA: TGTGCCAGCAGTCGGACCGACACAGGGACCCAGTACTTC

length: 13
V: TRBV18
D: NA
J: TRBJ1-2
size: NA
CDR3: CASSPTQGDGYTF
DNA: TGTGCCAGCTCACCGACCCAGGGAGATGGCTACACCTTC

length: 12
V: TRBV6-5
D: NA
J: TRBJ1-1
size: NA
CDR3: CASSTGQLDAFF
DNA: TGTGCCAGCAGTACAGGACAGTTGGATGCTTTCTTT

length: 11
V: TRBV5-1
D: NA
J: TRBJ1-3
size: NA
CDR3: CASSTGAGIYF
DNA: TGCGCCAGTAGTACAGGCGCGGGCATATATTTT

length: 15
V: TRBV6-5
D: TRBD1
J: TRBJ1-2
size: once
CDR3: CASSRSGTGYYGYTF
DNA: TGTGCCAGCAGTAGGTCCGGGACAGGGTATTATGGCTACACCTTC

length: 16
V: TRBV10-3
D: NA
J: TRBJ2-7
size: NA
CDR3: CATGQGLISQDVEQYF
DNA: TGTGCCACCGGGCAAGGTTTGATCAGTCAAGATGTCGAGCAGTACTTC

length: 17
V: TRBV6-2/TRBV6-3
D: NA
J: TRBJ2-5
size: NA
CDR3: CASSYSAGRTAAETQYF
DNA: TGTGCCAGCAGTTACTCGGCAGGGAGGACAGCAGCAGAGACCCAGTACTTC

length: 14
V: TRBV5-1
D: TRBD1
J: TRBJ2-1
size: NA
CDR3: CASSKGQGGGEQFF
DNA: TGCGCCAGCAGCAAAGGACAGGGAGGAGGAGAGCAGTTCTTC

length: 15
V: TRBV11-1
D: NA
J: TRBJ2-1
size: NA
CDR3: CASSLNRDGHNEQFF
DNA: TGTGCCAGCAGCCTGAACAGAGACGGGCACAATGAGCAGTTCTTC